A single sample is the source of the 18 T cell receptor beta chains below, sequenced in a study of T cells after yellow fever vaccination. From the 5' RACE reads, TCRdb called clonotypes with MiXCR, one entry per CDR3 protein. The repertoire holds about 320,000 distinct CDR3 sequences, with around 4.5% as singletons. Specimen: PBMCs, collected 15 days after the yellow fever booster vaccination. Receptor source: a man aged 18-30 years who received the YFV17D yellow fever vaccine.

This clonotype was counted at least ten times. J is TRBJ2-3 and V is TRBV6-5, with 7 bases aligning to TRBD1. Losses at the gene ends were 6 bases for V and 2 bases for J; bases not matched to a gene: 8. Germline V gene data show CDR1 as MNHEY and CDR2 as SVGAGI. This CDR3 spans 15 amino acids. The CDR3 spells CASRPTGVLTDTQYF. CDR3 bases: TGTGCCAGCAGACCCACAGGGGTCCTCACAGATACGCAGTATTTT.

DNA for the CDR3: TGTGCCAGCAGATACGGGAACCGGCCCCAGCATTTT. Encoded protein: CASRYGNRPQHF. This rearrangement joins TRBV6-2 or TRBV6-3 to TRBJ1-5; D is undetermined. Germline CDR1 is MNHEY and CDR2 is SVGEGT. CDR3 length equals 12 residues. V was clipped by 6 bases and J by 9 bases, with 12 bases between them.

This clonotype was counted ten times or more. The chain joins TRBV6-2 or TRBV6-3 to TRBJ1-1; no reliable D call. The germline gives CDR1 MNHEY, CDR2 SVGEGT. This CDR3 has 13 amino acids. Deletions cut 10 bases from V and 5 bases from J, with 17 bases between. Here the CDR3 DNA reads TGTGCCACCTATCCCGCGGGCTGGACTGAAGCTTTCTTT. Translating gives CATYPAGWTEAFF.

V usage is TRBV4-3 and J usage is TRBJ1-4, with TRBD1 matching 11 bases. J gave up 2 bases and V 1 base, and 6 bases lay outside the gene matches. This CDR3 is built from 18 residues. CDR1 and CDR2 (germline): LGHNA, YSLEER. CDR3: CASSQVGTGGRTNEKLFF. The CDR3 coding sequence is TGCGCCAGCAGCCAAGTGGGGACAGGGGGGCGTACTAATGAAAAACTGTTTTTT.

CDR3 DNA sequence: TGTGCCACCAGCTTTTCAACAGGGGGTACGGGTGGCTACACCTTC. Its translation: CATSFSTGGTGGYTF. The V and J genes are TRBV15 and TRBJ1-2, with 8 bases lining up with TRBD1. The CDR3 is 15 amino acids. V lost 5 bases, J lost 7 bases, and 12 bases stayed unmatched. Germline V gene lookup returns CDR1 LNHNV and CDR2 YYDKDF (reference sequence).

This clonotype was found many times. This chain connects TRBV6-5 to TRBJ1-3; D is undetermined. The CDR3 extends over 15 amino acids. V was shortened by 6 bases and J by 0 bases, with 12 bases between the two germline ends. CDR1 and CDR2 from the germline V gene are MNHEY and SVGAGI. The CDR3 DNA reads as TGTGCCAGCAGGGGAGGCAGTATCTCTGGAAACACCATATATTTT. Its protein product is CASRGGSISGNTIYF.

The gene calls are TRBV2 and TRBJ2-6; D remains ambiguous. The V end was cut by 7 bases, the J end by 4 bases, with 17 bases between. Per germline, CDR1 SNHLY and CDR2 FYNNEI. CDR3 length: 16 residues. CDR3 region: CASKRYNRLGANVLTF. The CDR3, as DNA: TGTGCCAGCAAACGTTATAACCGCTTGGGGGCCAACGTCCTGACTTTC.

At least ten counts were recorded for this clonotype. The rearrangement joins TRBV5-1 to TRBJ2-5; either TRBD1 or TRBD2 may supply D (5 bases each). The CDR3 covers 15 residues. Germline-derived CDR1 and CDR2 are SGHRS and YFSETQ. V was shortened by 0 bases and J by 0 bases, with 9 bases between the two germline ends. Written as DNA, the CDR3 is TGCGCCAGCAGCTTGGCGGTGGGGGACCAAGAGACCCAGTACTTC. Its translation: CASSLAVGDQETQYF.

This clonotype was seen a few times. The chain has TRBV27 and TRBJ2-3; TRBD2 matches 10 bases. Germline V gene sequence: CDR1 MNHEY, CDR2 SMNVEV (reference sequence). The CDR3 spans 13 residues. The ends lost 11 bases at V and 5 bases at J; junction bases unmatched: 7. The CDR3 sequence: CAVRAGGQDTQYF. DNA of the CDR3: TGTGCCGTGAGAGCGGGGGGGCAAGATACGCAGTATTTT.

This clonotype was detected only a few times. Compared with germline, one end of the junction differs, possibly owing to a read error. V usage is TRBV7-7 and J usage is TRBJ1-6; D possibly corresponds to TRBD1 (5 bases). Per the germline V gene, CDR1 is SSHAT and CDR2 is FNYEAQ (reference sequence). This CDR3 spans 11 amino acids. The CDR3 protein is CASSPGLKPHF. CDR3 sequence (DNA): TGTGCTAGCAGCCCGGGACTGAAACCCCACTTT. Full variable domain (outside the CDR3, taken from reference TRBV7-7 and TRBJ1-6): GAGVSQSPRYKVTKRGQDVTLRCDPISSHATLYWYQQALGQGPEFLTYFNYEAQPDKSGLPSDRFSAERPEGSISTLTIQRTEQRDSAMYRCASSPGLKPHFGNGTRLTVT.

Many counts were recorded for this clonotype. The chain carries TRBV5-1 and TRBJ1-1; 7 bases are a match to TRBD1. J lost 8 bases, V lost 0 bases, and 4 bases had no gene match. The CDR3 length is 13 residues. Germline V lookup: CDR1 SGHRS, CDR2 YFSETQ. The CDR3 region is CASSLGQGMEAFF. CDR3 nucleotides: TGCGCCAGCAGCTTGGGACAGGGTATGGAAGCTTTCTTT. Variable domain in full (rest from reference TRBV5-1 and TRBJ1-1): KAGVTQTPRYLIKTRGQQVTLSCSPISGHRSVSWYQQTPGQGLQFLFEYFSETQRNKGNFPGRFSGRQFSNSRSEMNVSTLELGDSALYLCASSLGQGMEAFFGQGTRLTVV.

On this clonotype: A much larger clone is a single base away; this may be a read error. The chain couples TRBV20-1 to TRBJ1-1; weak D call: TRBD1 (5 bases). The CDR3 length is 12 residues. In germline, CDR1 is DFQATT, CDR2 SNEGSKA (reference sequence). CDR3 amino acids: CCAKRGNTEAFF. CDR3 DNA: TGCTGTGCTAAGAGGGGGAACACTGAAGCTTTCTTT.

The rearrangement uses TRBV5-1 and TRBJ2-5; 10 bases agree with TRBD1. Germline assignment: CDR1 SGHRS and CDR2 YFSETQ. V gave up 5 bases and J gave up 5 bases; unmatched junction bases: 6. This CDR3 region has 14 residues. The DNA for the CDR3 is TGCGCCAGCAGAGGAGGGACAGGGGTCGAGACCCAGTACTTC. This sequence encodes CASRGGTGVETQYF. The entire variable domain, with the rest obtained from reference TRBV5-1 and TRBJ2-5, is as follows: KAGVTQTPRYLIKTRGQQVTLSCSPISGHRSVSWYQQTPGQGLQFLFEYFSETQRNKGNFPGRFSGRQFSNSRSEMNVSTLELGDSALYLCASRGGTGVETQYFGPGTRLLVL.

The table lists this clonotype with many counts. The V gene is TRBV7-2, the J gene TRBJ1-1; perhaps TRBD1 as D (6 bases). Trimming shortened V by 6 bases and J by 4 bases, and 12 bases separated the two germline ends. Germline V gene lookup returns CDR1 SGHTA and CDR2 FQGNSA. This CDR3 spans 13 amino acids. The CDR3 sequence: CASSRTAVTEAFF. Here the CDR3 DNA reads TGTGCCAGCAGTAGGACAGCGGTCACTGAAGCTTTCTTT. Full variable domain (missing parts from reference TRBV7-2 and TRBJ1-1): GAGVSQSPSNKVTEKGKDVELRCDPISGHTALYWYRQSLGQGLEFLIYFQGNSAPDKSGLPSDRFSAERTGGSVSTLTIQRTQQEDSAVYLCASSRTAVTEAFFGQGTRLTVV.

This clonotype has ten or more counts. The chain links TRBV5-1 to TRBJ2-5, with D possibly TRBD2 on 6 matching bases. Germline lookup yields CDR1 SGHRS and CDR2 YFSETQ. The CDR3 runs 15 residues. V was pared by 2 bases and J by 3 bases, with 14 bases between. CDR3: CASSLLPGVKETQYF. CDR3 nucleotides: TGCGCCAGCAGCTTACTTCCGGGAGTCAAAGAGACCCAGTACTTC. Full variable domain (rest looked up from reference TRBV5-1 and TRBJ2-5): KAGVTQTPRYLIKTRGQQVTLSCSPISGHRSVSWYQQTPGQGLQFLFEYFSETQRNKGNFPGRFSGRQFSNSRSEMNVSTLELGDSALYLCASSLLPGVKETQYFGPGTRLLVL.

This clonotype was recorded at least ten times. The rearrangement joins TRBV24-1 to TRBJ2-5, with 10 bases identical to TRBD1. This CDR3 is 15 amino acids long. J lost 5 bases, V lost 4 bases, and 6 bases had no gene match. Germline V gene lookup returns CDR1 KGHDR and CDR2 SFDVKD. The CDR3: CATSDTGTGEETQYF. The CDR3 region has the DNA TGTGCCACCAGTGACACCGGGACAGGGGAGGAGACCCAGTACTTC.

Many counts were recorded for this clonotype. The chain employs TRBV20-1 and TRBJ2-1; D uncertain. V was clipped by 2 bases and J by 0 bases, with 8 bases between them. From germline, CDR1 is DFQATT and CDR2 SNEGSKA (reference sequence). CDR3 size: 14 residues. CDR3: CSARRTSSYNEQFF. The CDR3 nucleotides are TGCAGTGCTAGAAGAACGAGCTCCTACAATGAGCAGTTCTTC.

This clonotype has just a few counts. CDR3 nucleotide sequence: TGTGCCACCAGCGACCGCGACGTCGGGAACACTGAAGCTTTCTTT. Its translation: CATSDRDVGNTEAFF. The genes are TRBV15 and TRBJ1-1; D gene uncertain. V lost 5 bases and J 1 base, leaving 14 bases between the germline ends. Looked up from germline, CDR1 is LNHNV and CDR2 is YYDKDF (reference sequence). This CDR3 has 15 residues. The whole variable domain, remainder taken from reference TRBV15 and TRBJ1-1, is DAMVIQNPRYQVTQFGKPVTLSCSQTLNHNVMYWYQQKSSQAPKLLFHYYDKDFNNEADTPDNFQSRRPNTSFCFLDIRSPGLGDTAMYLCATSDRDVGNTEAFFGQGTRLTVV.